Sequencing of this T cell receptor beta chain was carried out in a study of long-term antiretroviral therapy in people with HIV. Comments on this clone: Its specificity is unknown.

Overall study results and limits: Blood draws took place between about 2004 and 2017 and possibly involved older ART regimens. Diversity measured after ART increased yet remained under transplant donor controls.

They ran version v3.0 of the immunoSEQ assay at survey level. Per sample, sequencing targeted about 35,000-55,000 T-cell genomes. Clones were read by immunoSEQ multiplex PCR, and TCRdb kept only the in-frame ones, dropping some. The table has roughly 18,000 clones, around 91% seen once; the top ten hold roughly 9%. The CDR3 is made up of 16 amino acids. Between the trimmed V and J ends, which lost 0 bases and 7 bases, there was a span of 18 bases. Germline V gene lookup returns CDR1 SGHVS and CDR2 FNYEAQ. The sequence was collected from a man in his fifties or sixties with HIV. V usage is TRBV7-6 and J usage is TRBJ1-2, with a possible D match to TRBD1 (6 bases). Sequencing was performed on unsorted PBMCs, taken 3 years after starting antiretroviral therapy. The CDR3 DNA sequence: TGTGCCAGCAGCTTAGCGATGTTAGAGGGGGTGGGTGGCTACACCTTC. It translates to CASSLAMLEGVGGYTF.